This is a list of T cell receptor beta chains from one sample in a study of chemoradiotherapy in HPV16-positive cancers. The assay was immunoSEQ multiplex PCR, and TCRdb's table has in-frame clones only and misses some. The table records more than 3,000 clones, approximately 95% of them present only once. Collection took place from a patient who underwent chemoradiotherapy. The receptors were sampled from a human donor with HPV-associated anogenital cancer. Both conserved end residues are part of each CDR3. The D gene is left open where the match is weak. Only some rows state a clone size, as once, few, many or a class for expanded clones.

TRBV2	-	-	TRBJ1-6	CASGPDSRTPLHF	TGTGCCAGCGGACCGGACAGTAGGACACCCCTCCACTTT
TRBV2	-	-	TRBJ2-5	CASSGGDGDYGTQYF	TGTGCCAGCAGTGGAGGGGACGGGGATTACGGGACCCAGTACTTC
TRBV30	-	-	TRBJ2-5	CAWSTWTDSETQYF	TGTGCCTGGAGTACTTGGACGGACTCAGAGACCCAGTACTTC
TRBV5-1	-	-	TRBJ1-3	CASSLQQGMSGNTIYF	TGCGCCAGCAGCCTACAACAGGGAATGAGTGGAAACACCATATATTTT
TRBV7-9	-	TRBD1	TRBJ1-2	CASSPGPRDRDRDGYTF	TGTGCCAGCAGCCCCGGTCCCCGGGACAGGGATCGAGATGGCTACACCTTC
TRBV7-2	-	-	TRBJ1-2	CASSRAGTLDNGYTF	TGTGCCAGCAGCCGAGCTGGGACACTAGATAATGGCTACACCTTC
TRBV11-1	-	-	TRBJ2-3	CASSSFPLGSSTDTQYF	TGTGCCAGCAGTTCATTTCCACTGGGGTCTTCCACAGATACGCAGTATTTT
TRBV19	few	-	TRBJ1-1	CASSILTDTMNTEAFF	TGTGCCAGTAGTATATTAACAGATACGATGAACACTGAAGCTTTCTTT
TRBV29-1	-	-	TRBJ2-2	CSVEIRGSFSGELFF	TGCAGCGTTGAAATAAGGGGATCTTTTTCAGGGGAGCTGTTTTTT
TRBV29-1	-	-	TRBJ2-4	CSVRAPVHKNIQYF	TGCAGCGTTAGGGCCCCCGTCCACAAAAACATTCAGTACTTC
TRBV19	-	TRBD1	TRBJ2-3	CASTPGQETDTQYF	TGTGCCAGTACCCCAGGACAGGAAACAGATACGCAGTATTTT
TRBV4-3	-	-	TRBJ2-7	CASSQVGGAGYEQYF	TGCGCCAGCAGCCAAGTTGGGGGGGCAGGGTACGAGCAGTACTTC
TRBV25-1	-	-	TRBJ1-6	CASSDEVSPLHF	TGTGCCAGCAGTGACGAGGTTTCACCCCTCCACTTT
TRBV11-2	once	-	TRBJ1-2	CASSPAEGYGYTF	TGTGCCAGCAGCCCCGCGGAAGGCTATGGCTACACCTTC
TRBV6-5	once	TRBD1	TRBJ1-5	CASRQGQGNQPQHF	TGTGCCAGCAGACAGGGACAGGGAAATCAGCCCCAGCATTTT
TRBV5-1	-	-	TRBJ2-6	CASSLKGGSSSGANVLTF	TGCGCCAGCAGCTTAAAGGGGGGAAGCAGCTCTGGGGCCAACGTCCTGACTTTC
TRBV6-5	-	TRBD1	TRBJ1-1	CASSYRDSLNTEAFF	TGTGCCAGCAGTTATAGGGACAGCCTGAACACTGAAGCTTTCTTT
TRBV30	-	-	TRBJ1-1	CAWRRKEFGEAFF	TGTGCCTGGAGGAGGAAGGAGTTTGGGGAAGCTTTCTTT
TRBV7-6	-	-	TRBJ2-2	CASSDGPETVTGELFF	TGTGCCAGCAGCGACGGTCCAGAGACAGTCACCGGGGAGCTGTTTTTT
TRBV19	-	TRBD2	TRBJ2-7	CASSIVRATSGNSYEQYF	TGTGCCAGTAGTATAGTACGGGCGACTAGCGGTAATTCCTACGAGCAGTACTTC
TRBV4-1	-	-	TRBJ2-7	CASSQPGSYEQYF	TGCGCCAGCAGCCAACCGGGGTCCTACGAGCAGTACTTC
TRBV27	-	-	TRBJ1-6	CASSPALAAPLHF	TGTGCCAGCAGTCCAGCGTTAGCGGCACCCCTCCACTTT
TRBV4-2	-	-	TRBJ2-7	CASSLRVSYEQYF	TGTGCCAGCAGCTTGAGGGTCAGCTACGAGCAGTACTTC
TRBV6-5	-	TRBD1	TRBJ1-5	CASSSARGYSNQPQHF	TGTGCCAGCAGTTCGGCCAGGGGGTATAGCAATCAGCCCCAGCATTTT
TRBV15	-	-	TRBJ1-4	CATSEKATGNEKLFF	TGTGCCACCAGCGAAAAGGCGACGGGTAATGAAAAACTGTTTTTT